These T cell receptor beta chains were read from a single sample in a study of blood T cell repertoires in COVID-19. Sequencing was performed with immunoSEQ multiplex PCR; in TCRdb, only in-frame clones are kept and a portion is missing. Among roughly 180,000 clones, about 81% were seen once, and the ten largest hold approximately 12%. Sequenced input: peripheral blood. These TCRs come from a woman aged 80 or over with COVID-19, enrolled during active disease. Both conserved end residues are part of each CDR3. The order of the fields is CDR3 DNA, CDR3 protein, D gene, V gene, clone size, J gene. The D gene is left open where the match is weak. Clone sizes are given selectively: once, few, many, or a class where the clone is expanded.

cdr3_nt: TGTGCCAGCAGTTTTTTGGCCGAGCGAAAACTGTTTTTT
cdr3_aa: CASSFLAERKLFF
d_call: -
v_call: TRBV28
clone_size: -
j_call: TRBJ1-4

cdr3_nt: TGTGCCAGCAGCTCAACACAAATTGACAGAAGCTATGGCTACACCTTC
cdr3_aa: CASSSTQIDRSYGYTF
d_call: -
v_call: TRBV5-5
clone_size: -
j_call: TRBJ1-2

cdr3_nt: TGTGCCAGCAGCTTCGGCTCCCCTAGGAGCTCCTACGAGCAGTACTTC
cdr3_aa: CASSFGSPRSSYEQYF
d_call: -
v_call: TRBV7-2
clone_size: -
j_call: TRBJ2-7

cdr3_nt: TGTGCCAGCTCCACAGGACCACACAATGAGCAGTTCTTC
cdr3_aa: CASSTGPHNEQFF
d_call: -
v_call: TRBV11-3
clone_size: -
j_call: TRBJ2-1

cdr3_nt: TGTGCCAGCAGTATTTGGAGGAATCTAGCCAAAAACATTCAGTACTTC
cdr3_aa: CASSIWRNLAKNIQYF
d_call: -
v_call: TRBV28
clone_size: -
j_call: TRBJ2-4

cdr3_nt: TGTGCCAGCAGTTATGGACTAGCGGGGTCCTACGAGCAGTACTTC
cdr3_aa: CASSYGLAGSYEQYF
d_call: TRBD2
v_call: TRBV6-5
clone_size: -
j_call: TRBJ2-7

cdr3_nt: TGTGCCAGCAGTTACTCTAGCTCCTACAATGAGCAGTTCTTC
cdr3_aa: CASSYSSSYNEQFF
d_call: -
v_call: TRBV6-5
clone_size: once
j_call: TRBJ2-1

cdr3_nt: TGCGCCAGCAGCTTGGTGGGGGCGCAGACTGAAGCTTTCTTT
cdr3_aa: CASSLVGAQTEAFF
d_call: -
v_call: TRBV5-1
clone_size: -
j_call: TRBJ1-1

cdr3_nt: TGTGCCAGCAGTGACTCGTTACAGGTCTGCAAAGAGACCCAGTACTTC
cdr3_aa: CASSDSLQVCKETQYF
d_call: -
v_call: TRBV6-4
clone_size: once
j_call: TRBJ2-5

cdr3_nt: TGTGCCAGCAGCTTTGGGACTAGCGGGTTCGGGGATACGCAGTATTTT
cdr3_aa: CASSFGTSGFGDTQYF
d_call: TRBD2
v_call: TRBV7-9
clone_size: -
j_call: TRBJ2-3